At least ten counts were recorded for the clone carrying this TCR beta chain. Its cognate antigen is unknown. Excluded: other autoimmune disease, uncontrolled infection, pregnancy or lactation. Orbital computed tomography, together with clinical symptoms, serum thyroxine, TRAb and thyroid ultrasound, was used for diagnosis. The source of the PBMCs was less than 12 ml of fresh peripheral blood. Looked up from germline, CDR1 is SGHTA and CDR2 is FQGNSA. J was trimmed by 5 bases and V by 3 bases; bases with no gene match: 9. This CDR3 has 15 residues. The sample belongs to a study of Graves' ophthalmopathy and Graves' hyperthyroidism. Whole-study findings and limits: Most expanded clonotypes in thyroid above 0.001 frequency also showed up in blood.

TCR beta CDR3 regions were amplified from RNA transcripts. First-round RT-PCR used HTBI primers; second-round multiplex PCR followed. TCRdb re-called the multiplex PCR reads through MiXCR, storing one row per CDR3 protein. In the table there are about 380,000 distinct CDR3 sequences, approximately 15% of which are singletons. The chain uses TRBV7-2 and TRBJ2-5; 7 positions agree with TRBD1. The clonotype comes from a woman aged 18-29 years with stable Graves' hyperthyroidism. The sequenced sample consisted of peripheral blood. The CDR3, as DNA: TGTGCCAGCAGCTTTACAGCTAGGGGGCGGGAGACCCAGTACTTC. Translating it yields CASSFTARGRETQYF.